This TCR beta chain appears in the sequencing data of a study of cytomegalovirus exposure and HLA in healthy donors. A word on this clone: Antigen: not known.

Findings and caveats of the study: Data from an earlier analysis indicated that most TCR beta V segments were productive either about 87% or about 30% of the time. TCR beta chains numbering 164 were designated cytomegalovirus-associated. It was in a later analysis that TCR association rates were seen to vary by HLA locus, highest for DRB1 and lowest for HLA-C.

The PCR made use of 60 Vbeta and 13 Jbeta primers. Sequencing was performed with immunoSEQ multiplex PCR; in TCRdb, only in-frame clones are kept and a portion is missing. In the table there are about 76,000 clones, 65% to 75% of which are singletons. This sequence was found in a middle-aged woman in good health and CMV-seropositive. The sample comprised PBMCs.

The CDR3 protein is CASSHGQGLNGYTF. The CDR3 DNA sequence: TGTGCCAGCAGCCATGGACAGGGCTTGAATGGCTACACCTTC. This chain links TRBV4-2 with TRBJ1-2, with 8 bases fitting TRBD1. The CDR3 has 14 residues. The V gene's germline CDR1 is LGHNA and CDR2 YNFKEQ. Trimming cost V 3 bases and J 6 bases; bases outside gene matches: 6.